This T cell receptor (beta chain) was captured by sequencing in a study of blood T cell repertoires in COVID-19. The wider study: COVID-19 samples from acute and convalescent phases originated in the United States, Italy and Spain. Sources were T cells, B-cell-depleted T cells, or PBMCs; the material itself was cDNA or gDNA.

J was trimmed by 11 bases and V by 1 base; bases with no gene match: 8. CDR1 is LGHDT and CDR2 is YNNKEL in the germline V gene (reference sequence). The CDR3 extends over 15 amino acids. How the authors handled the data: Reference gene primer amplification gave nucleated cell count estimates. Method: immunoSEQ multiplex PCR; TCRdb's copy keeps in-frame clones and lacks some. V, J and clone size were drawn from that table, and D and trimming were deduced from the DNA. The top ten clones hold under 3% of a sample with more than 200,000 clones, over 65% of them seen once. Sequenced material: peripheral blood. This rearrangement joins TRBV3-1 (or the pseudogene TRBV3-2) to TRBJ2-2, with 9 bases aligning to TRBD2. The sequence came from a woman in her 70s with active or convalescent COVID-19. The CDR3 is CASSQGAGGFSELFF. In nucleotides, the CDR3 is TGTGCCAGCAGCCAAGGGGCGGGGGGGTTCTCTGAGCTGTTTTTT.